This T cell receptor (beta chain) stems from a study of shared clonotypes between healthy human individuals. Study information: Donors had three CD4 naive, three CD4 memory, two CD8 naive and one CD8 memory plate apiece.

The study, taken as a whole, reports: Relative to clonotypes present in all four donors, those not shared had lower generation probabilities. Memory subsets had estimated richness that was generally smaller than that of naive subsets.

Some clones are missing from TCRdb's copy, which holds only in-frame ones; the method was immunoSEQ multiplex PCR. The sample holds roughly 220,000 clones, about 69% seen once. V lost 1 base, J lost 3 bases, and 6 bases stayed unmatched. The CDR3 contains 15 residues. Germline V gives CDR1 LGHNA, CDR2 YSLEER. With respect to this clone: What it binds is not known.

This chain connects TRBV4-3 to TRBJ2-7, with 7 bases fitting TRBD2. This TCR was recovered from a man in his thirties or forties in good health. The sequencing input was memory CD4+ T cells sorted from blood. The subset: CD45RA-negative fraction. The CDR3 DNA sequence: TGCGCCAGCAGCCAAGCCGGGACTATCGGCTACGAGCAGTACTTC. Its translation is CASSQAGTIGYEQYF.